The T cell receptor (beta chain) described here comes from a study of blood T cell repertoires in COVID-19. Study-wide context: Italy, Spain and the United States were the sources of the convalescent and acute COVID-19 samples. T cells, B-cell-depleted T cells, or PBMCs supplied cDNA or gDNA.

TCRdb keeps only in-frame clones here, not all; method: immunoSEQ multiplex PCR. The table lists 200,000 to 250,000 clones, 83% of them singletons. Trimming took 4 bases from V and 1 from J; bases not matched to a gene: 10. In germline, CDR1 is MDHEN, CDR2 SYDVKM. The CDR3 is 17 amino acids. A PCR-confirmed or clinician-diagnosed COVID-19 case had contacted exposed participants within 2 weeks of entry. The V gene is TRBV28, the J gene TRBJ1-5; 7 bases are a match to TRBD1. The specimen sequenced was PBMCs or T cells enriched from blood (not recorded which). The receptor's source is a woman between 40 and 55 years old who had been exposed to COVID-19. Here the CDR3 DNA reads TGTGCCAGCAGTTCTACCGGGACAGCCTTGAGCAATCAGCCCCAGCATTTT. Its protein is CASSSTGTALSNQPQHF.